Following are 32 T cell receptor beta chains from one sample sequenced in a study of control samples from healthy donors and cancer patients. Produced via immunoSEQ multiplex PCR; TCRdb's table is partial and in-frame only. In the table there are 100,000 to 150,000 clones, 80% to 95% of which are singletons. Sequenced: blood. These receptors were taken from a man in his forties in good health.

The CDR3 loop reads CASSEVVYRTRGDQPQHF. In DNA form, the CDR3 reads TGTGCCAGCAGTGAAGTCGTCTATCGGACGCGGGGAGATCAGCCCCAGCATTTT. This rearrangement joins TRBV6-1 to TRBJ1-5; D gene uncertain. This CDR3 is 18 amino acids long. The germline gives CDR1 MNHNS, CDR2 SASEGT. V was cut by 1 base and J by 5 bases, with 21 bases left in between.

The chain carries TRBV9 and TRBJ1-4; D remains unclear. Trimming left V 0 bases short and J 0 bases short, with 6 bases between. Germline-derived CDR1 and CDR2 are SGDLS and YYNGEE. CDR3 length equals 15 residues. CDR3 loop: CASSVGPATNEKLFF. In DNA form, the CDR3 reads TGTGCCAGCAGCGTAGGTCCTGCAACTAATGAAAAACTGTTTTTT.

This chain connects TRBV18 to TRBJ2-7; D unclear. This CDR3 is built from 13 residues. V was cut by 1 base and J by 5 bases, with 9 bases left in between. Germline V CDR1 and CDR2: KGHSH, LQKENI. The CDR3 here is CASSPLGVNEQYF. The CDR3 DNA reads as TGTGCCAGCTCACCACTTGGGGTTAACGAGCAGTACTTC.

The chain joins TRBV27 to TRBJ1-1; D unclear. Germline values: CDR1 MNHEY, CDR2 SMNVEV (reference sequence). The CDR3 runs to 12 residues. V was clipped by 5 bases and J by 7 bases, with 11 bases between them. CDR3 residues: CASSLGGDEAFF. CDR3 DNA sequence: TGTGCCAGCAGTCTCGGTGGCGATGAAGCTTTCTTT.

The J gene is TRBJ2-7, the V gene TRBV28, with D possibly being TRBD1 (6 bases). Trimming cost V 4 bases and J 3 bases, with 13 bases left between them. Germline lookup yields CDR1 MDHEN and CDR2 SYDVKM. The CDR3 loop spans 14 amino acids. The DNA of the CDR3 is TGTGCCAGCAGTTCCCGCCGACAGGACTACGAGCAGTACTTC. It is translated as CASSSRRQDYEQYF.

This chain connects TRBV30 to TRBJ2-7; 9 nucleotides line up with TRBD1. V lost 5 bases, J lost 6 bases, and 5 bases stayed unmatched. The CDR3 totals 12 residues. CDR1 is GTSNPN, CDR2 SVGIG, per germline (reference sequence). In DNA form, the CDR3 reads TGTGCCTGGGGGACAGGGCTAACCGAGCAGTACTTC. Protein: CAWGTGLTEQYF.

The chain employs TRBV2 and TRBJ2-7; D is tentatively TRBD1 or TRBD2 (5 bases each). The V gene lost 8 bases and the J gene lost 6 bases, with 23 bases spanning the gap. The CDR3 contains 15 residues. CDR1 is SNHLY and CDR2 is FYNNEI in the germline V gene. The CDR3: CASHWVLGTVPEQYF. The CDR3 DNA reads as TGTGCCAGCCACTGGGTGTTAGGGACGGTTCCCGAGCAGTACTTC.

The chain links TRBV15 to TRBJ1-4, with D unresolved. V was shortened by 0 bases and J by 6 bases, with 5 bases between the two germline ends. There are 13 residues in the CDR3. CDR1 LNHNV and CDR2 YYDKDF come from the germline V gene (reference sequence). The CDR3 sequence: CATSRDGDEKLFF. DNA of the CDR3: TGTGCCACCAGCAGAGATGGAGATGAAAAACTGTTTTTT.

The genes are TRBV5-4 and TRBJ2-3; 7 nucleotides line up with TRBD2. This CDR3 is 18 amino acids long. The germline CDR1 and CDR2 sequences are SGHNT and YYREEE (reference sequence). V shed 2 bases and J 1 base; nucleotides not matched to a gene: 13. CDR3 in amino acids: CASSLVIAGVLGTDTQYF. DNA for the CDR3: TGTGCCAGCAGCTTAGTAATTGCGGGGGTGCTTGGCACAGATACGCAGTATTTT. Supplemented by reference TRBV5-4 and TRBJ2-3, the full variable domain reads ETGVTQSPTHLIKTRGQQVTLRCSSQSGHNTVSWYQQALGQGPQFIFQYYREEENGRGNFPPRFSGLQFPNYSSELNVNALELDDSALYLCASSLVIAGVLGTDTQYFGPGTRLTVL.

CDR3 DNA sequence: TGCGCCAGCAGCCAATCAGGAGTTTATGGCTACACCTTC. Its protein is CASSQSGVYGYTF. The V and J genes are TRBV4-1 and TRBJ1-2; D not certain. In germline, CDR1 is MGHRA, CDR2 YSYEKL. Deletions cut 2 bases from V and 5 bases from J, with 9 bases between. The CDR3 contains 13 residues.

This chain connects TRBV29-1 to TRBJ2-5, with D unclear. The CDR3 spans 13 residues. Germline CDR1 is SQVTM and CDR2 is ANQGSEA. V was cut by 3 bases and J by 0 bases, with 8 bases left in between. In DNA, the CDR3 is TGCAGCGTTGACGAGACCTACCAAGAGACCCAGTACTTC. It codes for CSVDETYQETQYF.

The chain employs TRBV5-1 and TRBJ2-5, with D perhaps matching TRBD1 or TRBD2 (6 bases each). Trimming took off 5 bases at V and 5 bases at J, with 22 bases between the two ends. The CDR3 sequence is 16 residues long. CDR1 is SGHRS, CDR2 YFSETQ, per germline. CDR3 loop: CASRVQSGASAETQYF. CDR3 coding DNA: TGCGCCAGCAGGGTCCAATCGGGGGCTTCTGCGGAGACCCAGTACTTC.

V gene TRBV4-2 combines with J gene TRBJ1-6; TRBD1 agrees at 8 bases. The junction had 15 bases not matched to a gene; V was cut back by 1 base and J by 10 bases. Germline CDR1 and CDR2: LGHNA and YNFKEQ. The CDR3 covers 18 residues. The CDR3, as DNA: TGTGCCAGCAGCCAAGGCGGACTCGGACAGGGCCTCGGGTCACCCCTCCACTTT. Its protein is CASSQGGLGQGLGSPLHF.

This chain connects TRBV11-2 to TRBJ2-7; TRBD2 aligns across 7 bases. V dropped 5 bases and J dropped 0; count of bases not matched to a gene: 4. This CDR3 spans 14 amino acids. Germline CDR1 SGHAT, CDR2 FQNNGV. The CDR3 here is CASSREGFSYEQYF. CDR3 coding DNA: TGTGCCAGCAGCAGGGAGGGATTCTCCTACGAGCAGTACTTC.

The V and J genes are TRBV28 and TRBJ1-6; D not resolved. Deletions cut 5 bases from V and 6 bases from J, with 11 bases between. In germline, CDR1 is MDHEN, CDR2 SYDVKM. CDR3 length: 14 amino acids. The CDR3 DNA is TGTGCCAGCAGTGCTTCTCCTCCTAATTCACCCCTCCACTTT. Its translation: CASSASPPNSPLHF. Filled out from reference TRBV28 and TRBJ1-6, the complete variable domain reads DVKVTQSSRYLVKRTGEKVFLECVQDMDHENMFWYRQDPGLGLRLIYFSYDVKMKEKGDIPEGYSVSREKKERFSLILESASTNQTSMYLCASSASPPNSPLHFGNGTRLTVT.

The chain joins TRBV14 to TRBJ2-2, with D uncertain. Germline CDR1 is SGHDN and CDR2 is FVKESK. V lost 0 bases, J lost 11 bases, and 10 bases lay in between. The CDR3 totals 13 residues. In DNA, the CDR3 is TGTGCCAGCAGCCAAGATACGCGCCGAGAGCTGTTTTTT. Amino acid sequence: CASSQDTRRELFF.

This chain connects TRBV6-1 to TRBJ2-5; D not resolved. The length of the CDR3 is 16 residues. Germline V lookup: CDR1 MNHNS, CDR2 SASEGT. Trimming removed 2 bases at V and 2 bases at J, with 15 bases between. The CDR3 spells CASSEFGYHEQETQYF. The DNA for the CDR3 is TGTGCCAGCAGTGAATTCGGGTATCACGAACAAGAGACCCAGTACTTC.

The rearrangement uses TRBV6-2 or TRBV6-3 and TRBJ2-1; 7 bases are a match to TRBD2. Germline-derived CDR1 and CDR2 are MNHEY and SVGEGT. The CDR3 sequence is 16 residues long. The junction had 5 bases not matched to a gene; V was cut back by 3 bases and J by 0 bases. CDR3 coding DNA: TGTGCCAGCAGTTATAGCGGGCGACACTCCTACAATGAGCAGTTCTTC. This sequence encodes CASSYSGRHSYNEQFF.

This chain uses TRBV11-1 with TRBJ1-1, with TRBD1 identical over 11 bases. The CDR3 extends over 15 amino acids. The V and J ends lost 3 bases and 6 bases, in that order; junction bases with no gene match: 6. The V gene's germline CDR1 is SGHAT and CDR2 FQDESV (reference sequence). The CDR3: CASSLLGDRGSEAFF. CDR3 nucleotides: TGTGCCAGCAGCTTGCTGGGGGACAGGGGGTCTGAAGCTTTCTTT.

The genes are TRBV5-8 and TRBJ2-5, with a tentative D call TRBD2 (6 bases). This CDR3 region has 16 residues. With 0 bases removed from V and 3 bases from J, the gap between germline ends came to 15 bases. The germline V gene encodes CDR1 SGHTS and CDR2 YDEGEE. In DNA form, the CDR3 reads TGTGCCAGCAGCTTGGCCTTAGCGGTCACGGAAGAGACCCAGTACTTC. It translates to CASSLALAVTEETQYF.

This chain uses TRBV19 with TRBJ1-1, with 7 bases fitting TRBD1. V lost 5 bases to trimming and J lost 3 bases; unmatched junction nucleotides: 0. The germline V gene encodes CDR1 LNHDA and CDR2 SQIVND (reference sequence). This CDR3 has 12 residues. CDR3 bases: TGTGCCAGTAGTGACAGGGACACTGAAGCTTTCTTT. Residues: CASSDRDTEAFF.

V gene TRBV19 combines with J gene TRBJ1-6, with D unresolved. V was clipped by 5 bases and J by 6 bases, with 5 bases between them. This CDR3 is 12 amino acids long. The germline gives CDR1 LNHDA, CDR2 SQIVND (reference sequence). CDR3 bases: TGTGCCAGTAGTCGACTTAATTCACCCCTCCACTTT. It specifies CASSRLNSPLHF.

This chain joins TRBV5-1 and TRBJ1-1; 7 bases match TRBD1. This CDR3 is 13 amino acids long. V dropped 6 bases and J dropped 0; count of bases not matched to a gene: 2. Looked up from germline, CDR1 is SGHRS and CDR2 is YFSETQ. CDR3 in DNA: TGCGCCAGCACGGGACAGTTGAACACTGAAGCTTTCTTT. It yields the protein CASTGQLNTEAFF.

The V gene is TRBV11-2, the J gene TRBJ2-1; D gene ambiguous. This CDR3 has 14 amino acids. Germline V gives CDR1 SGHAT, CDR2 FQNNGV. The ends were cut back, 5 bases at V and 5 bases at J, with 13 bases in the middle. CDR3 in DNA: TGTGCCAGCAGCCCCGGAAGAGTAAACAATGAGCAGTTCTTC. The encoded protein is CASSPGRVNNEQFF.

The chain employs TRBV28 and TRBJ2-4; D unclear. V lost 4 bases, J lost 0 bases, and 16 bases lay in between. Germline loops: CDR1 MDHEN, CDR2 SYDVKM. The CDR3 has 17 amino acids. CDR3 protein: CASSSLKGSSAKNIQYF. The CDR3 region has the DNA TGTGCCAGCAGTTCGTTAAAGGGCTCCTCAGCCAAAAACATTCAGTACTTC.

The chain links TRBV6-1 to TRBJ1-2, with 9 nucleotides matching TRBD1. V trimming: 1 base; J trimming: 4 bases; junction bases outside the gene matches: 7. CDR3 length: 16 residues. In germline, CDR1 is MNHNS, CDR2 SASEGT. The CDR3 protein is CASSEVGDRVAYGYTF. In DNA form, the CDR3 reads TGTGCCAGCAGTGAAGTAGGGGACAGGGTGGCCTATGGCTACACCTTC.

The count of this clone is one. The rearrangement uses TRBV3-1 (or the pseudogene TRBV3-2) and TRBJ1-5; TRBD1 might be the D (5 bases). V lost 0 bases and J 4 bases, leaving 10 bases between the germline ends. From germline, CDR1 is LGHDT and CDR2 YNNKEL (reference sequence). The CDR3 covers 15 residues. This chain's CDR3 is CASSQDLQENQPQHF. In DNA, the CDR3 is TGTGCCAGCAGCCAAGATTTACAGGAGAATCAGCCCCAGCATTTT.

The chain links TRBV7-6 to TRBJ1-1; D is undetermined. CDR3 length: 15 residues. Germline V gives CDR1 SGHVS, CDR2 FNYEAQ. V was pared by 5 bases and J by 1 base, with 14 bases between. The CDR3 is CASSPLHSPNTEAFF. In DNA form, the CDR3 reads TGTGCCAGCAGCCCCCTGCACAGCCCGAACACTGAAGCTTTCTTT. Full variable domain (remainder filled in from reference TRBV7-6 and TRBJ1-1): GAGVSQSPRYKVTKRGQDVALRCDPISGHVSLYWYRQALGQGPEFLTYFNYEAQQDKSGLPNDRFSAERPEGSISTLTIQRTEQRDSAMYRCASSPLHSPNTEAFFGQGTRLTVV.

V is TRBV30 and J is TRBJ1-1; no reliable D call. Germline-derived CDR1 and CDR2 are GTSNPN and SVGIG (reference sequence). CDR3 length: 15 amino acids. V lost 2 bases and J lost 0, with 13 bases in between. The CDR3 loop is CAWSPPTRLNTEAFF. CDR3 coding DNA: TGTGCCTGGAGTCCACCGACCCGTTTGAACACTGAAGCTTTCTTT.

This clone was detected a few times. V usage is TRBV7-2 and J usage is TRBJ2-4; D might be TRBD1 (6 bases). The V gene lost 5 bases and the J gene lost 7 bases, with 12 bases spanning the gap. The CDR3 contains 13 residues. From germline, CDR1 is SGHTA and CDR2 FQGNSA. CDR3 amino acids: CASSPHRVNIQYF. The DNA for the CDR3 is TGTGCCAGCAGCCCACACAGGGTGAACATTCAGTACTTC.

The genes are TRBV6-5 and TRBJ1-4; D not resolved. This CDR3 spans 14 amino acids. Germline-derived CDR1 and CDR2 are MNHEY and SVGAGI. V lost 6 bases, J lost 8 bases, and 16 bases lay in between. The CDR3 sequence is CASRRTAAGEKLFF. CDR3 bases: TGTGCCAGCAGGCGTACCGCCGCCGGCGAAAAACTGTTTTTT.

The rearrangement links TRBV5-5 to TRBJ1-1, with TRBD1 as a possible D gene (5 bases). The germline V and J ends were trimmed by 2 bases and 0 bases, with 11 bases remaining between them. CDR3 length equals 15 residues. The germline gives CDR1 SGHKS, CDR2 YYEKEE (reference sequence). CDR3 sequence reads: CASSFTDTLNTEAFF. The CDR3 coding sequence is TGTGCCAGCAGCTTCACGGACACCCTGAACACTGAAGCTTTCTTT.